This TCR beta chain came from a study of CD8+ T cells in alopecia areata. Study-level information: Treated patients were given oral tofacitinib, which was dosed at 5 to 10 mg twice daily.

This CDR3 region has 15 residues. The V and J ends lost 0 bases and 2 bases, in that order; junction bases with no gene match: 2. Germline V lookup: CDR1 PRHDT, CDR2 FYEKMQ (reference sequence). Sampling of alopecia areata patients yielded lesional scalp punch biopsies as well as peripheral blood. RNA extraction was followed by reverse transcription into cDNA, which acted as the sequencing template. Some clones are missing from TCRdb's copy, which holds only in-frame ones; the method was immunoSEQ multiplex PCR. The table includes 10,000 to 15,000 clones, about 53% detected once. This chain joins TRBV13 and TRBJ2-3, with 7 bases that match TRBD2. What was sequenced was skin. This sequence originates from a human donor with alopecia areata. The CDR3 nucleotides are TGTGCCAGCAGCTTAGGGGCGGGAGACACAGATACGCAGTATTTT. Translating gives CASSLGAGDTDTQYF.